This is a list of T cell receptor beta chains from one sample in a study of blood T cell repertoires in COVID-19. Here immunoSEQ multiplex PCR was the method, and the copy in TCRdb shows in-frame clones only, minus some. Of around 180,000 clones in the sample, 60% to 80% are singletons; the top ten hold roughly 17%. The specimen was peripheral blood. Receptors originate from a man aged 55 to 70 with active or convalescent COVID-19. CDR3s include the opening cysteine and the closing phenylalanine or tryptophan. Fields, in order: D gene, V gene, CDR3 protein. The D gene is left open where the match is weak.

>TRBD1|TRBV7-3
CASSSRTGPGELFF
>TRBD2|TRBV19
CASSPGGLAPREQYF
>TRBD1|TRBV3-1/TRBV3-2
CASSLAQTGGNTGELFF
>-|TRBV14
CASSQELGTPEAFF
>-|TRBV10-3
CAISTLSMESFAGANVLTF
>-|TRBV28
CASTIQSRAEAFF
>-|TRBV7-8
CASSLSAGNQPQHF
>-|TRBV2
CASTGMNTEAFF
>TRBD1|TRBV7-3
CASSVSGTGGQETQYF
>-|TRBV11-2
CASSLNYGGDRNEQFF
>TRBD2|TRBV4-2
CASSQDPSGLTDTQYF
>-|TRBV28
CASSSLGYEQYF
>TRBD2|TRBV3-1/TRBV3-2
CASSQERVAGAPDTQYF
>-|TRBV7-8
CASSLAITGNEQFF
>-|TRBV6-2/TRBV6-3
CASSYSRAVEQYF
>-|TRBV12-3/TRBV12-4
CASSFGHSNEQFF
>TRBD1|TRBV5-6
CASSSGGAKNQPQHF